The 18 T cell receptor beta chains below were found in one sample sequenced in a study of beta chain features in type 1 diabetes (dated by TCRdb to about 2018). The investigation overall reported the following: A moderate but significant shortening of TCRB CDR3 length was observed in type 1 diabetes patients in all four CD4+ subsets.

The library was made by the immunoSEQ multiplex PCR assay. The High Capacity cDNA Reverse Transcription Kit was used to reverse transcribe all of the isolated RNA, meaning that expressed TCRB transcripts were what got sequenced. This is the immuneACCESS table as TCRdb keeps it, with only in-frame sequences that have V and J called. A part of the clones is gone; compared with another copy, unresolved V genes explain less than half, and the rest is unexplained. Within this sample are 160,000 or so clones, with roughly 60% of them counted one time only. 0.08% to 0.09% of the sample goes to the ten largest clones. Antigens for these TCRs are unknown. Sequenced input: naive CD4+ T cells from blood. In light of the paper, this sample's cell subset or site label describes: true naive CD4+ T cells. These TCRs come from a man aged 25-40 years with type 1 diabetes.

The rearrangement joins TRBV18 to TRBJ2-3; 8 bases fit TRBD2. The CDR3 loop spans 17 amino acids. Trimming at V came to 5 bases and at J to 1 base, leaving 11 bases not matched to a gene. Germline V gene sequence: CDR1 KGHSH, CDR2 LQKENI. The CDR3 nucleotides read TGTGCCAGCTCAGCGCGGTCTAGCGGGCATGGCACAGATACGCAGTATTTT. Translated: CASSARSSGHGTDTQYF.

This rearrangement joins TRBV5-1 to TRBJ2-3, with D possibly TRBD2 on 6 matching bases. The germline V and J ends were trimmed by 4 bases and 2 bases, with 20 bases remaining between them. Germline V gives CDR1 SGHRS, CDR2 YFSETQ. This CDR3 comprises 17 residues. The CDR3 DNA is TGCGCCAGCAGCCATTCTAGCGCGGCGCCTGCCACAGATACGCAGTATTTT. Protein: CASSHSSAAPATDTQYF.

The table lists this clone with a few counts. The chain uses TRBV6-6 and TRBJ2-5; 8 positions agree with TRBD1. There are 14 residues in the CDR3. With V trimmed by 6 bases and J by 5 bases, 8 bases remained unmatched. The germline CDR1 and CDR2 sequences are MNHNY and SVGAGI (reference sequence). CDR3 amino acids: CASRTGTGEETQYF. The CDR3 DNA reads TGTGCCAGCAGAACCGGGACAGGAGAGGAGACCCAGTACTTC.

V usage is TRBV29-1 and J usage is TRBJ2-1; D gene unclear. Germline V CDR1 and CDR2: SQVTM, ANQGSEA. CDR3 size: 14 residues. Trimming took 1 base from V and 9 from J, leaving 16 bases between them. The CDR3 region is CSVEGSEVQTEQFF. The CDR3 DNA reads TGCAGCGTTGAAGGTAGTGAAGTTCAGACTGAGCAGTTCTTC.

This clone was seen a few times. This chain links TRBV4-1 with TRBJ2-7; a weak D match, TRBD1 (5 bases). Trimming pared 0 bases from V and 6 bases from J, leaving 15 bases between. Germline V lookup: CDR1 MGHRA, CDR2 YSYEKL. The CDR3 consists of 15 residues. The CDR3 region is CASSQEIGRVGEQYF. DNA for the CDR3: TGCGCCAGCAGCCAAGAAATCGGCAGGGTTGGCGAGCAGTACTTC.

This chain joins TRBV10-2 and TRBJ2-1; TRBD1 agrees at 8 bases. Germline-derived CDR1 and CDR2 are WSHSY and SAAADI. The trim removed 6 bases at V and 6 bases at J, leaving 4 bases unmatched. The CDR3 extends over 13 amino acids. CDR3 protein: CASSFTGGNEQFF. The CDR3 region has the DNA TGCGCCAGCAGCTTTACAGGGGGCAATGAGCAGTTCTTC.

The rearrangement uses TRBV7-2 and TRBJ2-3, with 8 bases aligning to TRBD2. The ends lost 1 base at V and 5 bases at J; junction bases unmatched: 5. The CDR3 runs to 15 residues. Looked up from germline, CDR1 is SGHTA and CDR2 is FQGNSA. The CDR3 reads CASSLVGGAQDTQYF. CDR3 sequence (DNA): TGTGCCAGCAGCTTAGTCGGGGGGGCACAAGATACGCAGTATTTT. The complete variable domain, with remaining parts taken from reference TRBV7-2 and TRBJ2-3, reads GAGVSQSPSNKVTEKGKDVELRCDPISGHTALYWYRQSLGQGLEFLIYFQGNSAPDKSGLPSDRFSAERTGGSVSTLTIQRTQQEDSAVYLCASSLVGGAQDTQYFGPGTRLTVL.

The V and J genes are TRBV30 and TRBJ2-1; D gene uncertain. The CDR3 contains 19 residues. The germline V gene has CDR1 GTSNPN and CDR2 SVGIG (reference sequence). The V and J ends lost 0 bases and 4 bases respectively, with 25 bases between them. Here the CDR3 DNA reads TGTGCCTGGAGTGTAATTAGGACGATAAAGAACCCACTTTACAATGAGCAGTTCTTC. It codes for CAWSVIRTIKNPLYNEQFF.

There are a few counts of this clone. CDR3 in amino acids: CASSESVGGLYEQYF. The CDR3 nucleotides read TGTGCCAGCAGTGAATCTGTGGGTGGCCTATACGAGCAGTACTTC. J is TRBJ2-7 and V is TRBV25-1, with D uncertain. This CDR3 has 15 residues. Looked up from germline, CDR1 is MGHDK and CDR2 is SYGVNS. Trimming left V 1 base short and J 4 bases short, with 14 bases between.

This chain links TRBV30 with TRBJ1-1; D unclear. Looked up from germline, CDR1 is GTSNPN and CDR2 is SVGIG (reference sequence). The CDR3 consists of 11 residues. V gave up 4 bases and J gave up 11 bases, with 14 bases separating them. The CDR3 reads CAWTPTIAAFF. The CDR3 DNA reads TGTGCCTGGACCCCGACAATTGCGGCTTTCTTT.

The rearrangement links TRBV12-5 to TRBJ2-1, with 7 bases that match TRBD1. Trimming at V came to 5 bases and at J to 2 bases, leaving 3 bases not matched to a gene. The CDR3 loop spans 14 amino acids. CDR1 and CDR2 from the germline V gene are LGHNT and FRNRAP. CDR3: CASGRQGAYNEQFF. The CDR3 region has the DNA TGTGCTAGTGGTCGACAGGGAGCCTACAATGAGCAGTTCTTC.

The rearrangement joins TRBV29-1 to TRBJ2-3, with D hard to call. Germline V gives CDR1 SQVTM, CDR2 ANQGSEA. The CDR3 runs 12 residues. Trimming took 5 bases from V and 2 from J, leaving 8 bases between them. Written as DNA, the CDR3 is TGCAGCGTTACCAGGATCACAGATACGCAGTATTTT. This gives the protein CSVTRITDTQYF.

This chain connects TRBV7-2 to TRBJ2-7; 10 bases match TRBD1. Trimming removed 2 bases from V and 2 bases from J; junction bases left unmatched: 15. CDR3 length: 19 amino acids. Germline CDR1 reads SGHTA; CDR2 reads FQGNSA. The CDR3 region has the DNA TGTGCCAGCAGCTTAAGGCCGAGTCTGACAGGGGGCCCGACCTACGAGCAGTACTTC. Translated: CASSLRPSLTGGPTYEQYF.

The chain is built from TRBV29-1 and TRBJ2-3; possibly TRBD1 for D (5 bases). Germline V lookup: CDR1 SQVTM, CDR2 ANQGSEA. V was clipped by 8 bases and J by 7 bases, with 19 bases between them. The CDR3 loop spans 13 amino acids. The CDR3 protein is CSSQGQHSYTQYF. CDR3 nucleotides: TGCAGCTCCCAGGGTCAACACAGTTATACGCAGTATTTT.

This clone was counted only a few times. The J gene is TRBJ2-3, the V gene TRBV19; D not resolved. The CDR3 totals 14 residues. Germline V gives CDR1 LNHDA, CDR2 SQIVND (reference sequence). V lost 4 bases to trimming and J lost 1 base, with 9 bases between them. The CDR3 sequence: CASSTGVGTDTQYF. DNA for the CDR3: TGTGCCAGTAGTACGGGTGTGGGCACAGATACGCAGTATTTT.

The V gene is TRBV7-2, the J gene TRBJ2-5; D is perhaps TRBD1 (5 bases). This CDR3 contains 14 residues. Germline V lookup: CDR1 SGHTA, CDR2 FQGNSA. With 1 base removed from V and 1 base from J, the gap between germline ends came to 7 bases. DNA of the CDR3: TGTGCCAGCAGCTTAGGGACACGCCAAGAGACCCAGTACTTC. Protein product: CASSLGTRQETQYF. Together with reference TRBV7-2 and TRBJ2-5, the CDR3 gives the full variable domain: GAGVSQSPSNKVTEKGKDVELRCDPISGHTALYWYRQSLGQGLEFLIYFQGNSAPDKSGLPSDRFSAERTGGSVSTLTIQRTQQEDSAVYLCASSLGTRQETQYFGPGTRLLVL.

The V gene is TRBV18, the J gene TRBJ2-7; 7 positions match TRBD1. Germline loops: CDR1 KGHSH, CDR2 LQKENI. Trimming removed 3 bases from V and 2 bases from J; junction bases left unmatched: 7. The CDR3 contains 15 residues. CDR3 residues: CASSPWDRGAYEQYF. DNA of the CDR3: TGTGCCAGCTCACCTTGGGACAGAGGAGCCTACGAGCAGTACTTC.

This clone was detected once. The V and J genes are TRBV2 and TRBJ1-2; the match to TRBD1 covers 8 bases. Trimming at V came to 7 bases and at J to 3 bases, leaving 4 bases not matched to a gene. The CDR3 extends over 13 amino acids. Germline loops: CDR1 SNHLY, CDR2 FYNNEI. In nucleotides, the CDR3 is TGTGCCAGCAACGACAGGGGAGACTATGGCTACACCTTC. It is translated as CASNDRGDYGYTF. The variable domain in full, with the rest retrieved from reference TRBV2 and TRBJ1-2, is EPEVTQTPSHQVTQMGQEVILRCVPISNHLYFYWYRQILGQKVEFLVSFYNNEISEKSEIFDDQFSVERPDGSNFTLKIRSTKLEDSAMYFCASNDRGDYGYTFGSGTRLTVV.